The 2 T cell receptor beta chains in this list originate from one sample, sequenced in a study of esophageal squamous cell carcinoma under preoperative chemotherapy. TCRdb independently ran MiXCR on the PCR reads; one entry per CDR3 protein. The sample includes 30,000 to 35,000 distinct CDR3 sequences, 50% to 60% seen only once; the top ten take roughly 23%. The time point was: after preoperative PTX-NDP chemotherapy. Collection of the sample occurred from a patient given preoperative chemotherapy. All receptors come from a human donor with esophageal squamous cell carcinoma. The donor label of this sample is uncertain.

The chain carries TRBV10-3 and TRBJ2-7; D may be TRBD2 (6 bases). Germline V lookup: CDR1 ENHRY, CDR2 SYGVKD. The CDR3 length is 12 residues. V was shortened by 11 bases and J by 2 bases, with 13 bases between the two germline ends. The CDR3 DNA is TGTGCCGTGGGGGGAGGCCCCTACGAGCAGTACTTC. This codes for CAVGGGPYEQYF.

Details on this clonotype: One end of the junction is discordant with germline, which a read error may explain. J is TRBJ2-3 and V is TRBV5-6, with TRBD2 identical over 8 bases. The CDR3 loop spans 18 amino acids. Germline V lookup: CDR1 SGHDT, CDR2 YYEEEE. CDR3 in amino acids: CASSLDRSGGGEGDTQYF. The CDR3 nucleotides read TGTGCCAGCAGCCTCGACAGATCGGGGGGGGGAGAGGGAGATACGCAGTATTTC.